The 3 T cell receptor beta chains listed next were all sequenced from one sample in a study of blood T cell repertoires in COVID-19. The table came from immunoSEQ multiplex PCR; TCRdb's copy has only in-frame clones and leaves some out. The table records some 82,000 clones, 65% to 85% of them present only once. Sequencing was performed on peripheral blood. Source of these receptors: a man of 80 years or more with active or convalescent COVID-19.

The rearrangement links TRBV23-1 to TRBJ2-2; 7 bases match TRBD1. TRBV23-1 is given ORF status, its function remaining uncertain. The CDR3 extends over 15 amino acids. V was clipped by 4 bases and J by 6 bases; unmatched bases: 8. This CDR3 reads CASSREGASAGELFF. Written as DNA, the CDR3 is TGCGCCAGCAGTCGAGAGGGGGCTTCCGCCGGGGAGCTGTTTTTT.

This clone was picked up a small number of times. The CDR3 loop reads CASSQGGQLTEAFF. CDR3 nucleotide sequence: TGTGCCAGCAGCCAAGGCGGACAGCTCACTGAAGCTTTCTTT. The gene calls are TRBV3-1 (or the pseudogene TRBV3-2) and TRBJ1-1; TRBD1 might be the D (6 bases). Germline-derived CDR1 and CDR2 are LGHDT and YNNKEL (reference sequence). V was shortened by 1 base and J by 4 bases, with 10 bases between the two germline ends. This CDR3 has 14 residues.

The J gene is TRBJ2-2, the V gene TRBV10-3; D perhaps matches TRBD2 (5 bases). V lost 4 bases and J 3 bases, leaving 12 bases between the germline ends. Germline CDR1 is ENHRY and CDR2 is SYGVKD. The CDR3 has 15 amino acids. The CDR3 sequence: CAISGSSGDTGELFF. The DNA of the CDR3 is TGTGCCATCAGTGGGTCAAGCGGTGACACCGGGGAGCTGTTTTTT.